The clone carrying this T cell receptor beta chain was seen a single time. Germline assignment: CDR1 KGHSH and CDR2 LQKENI. V was pared by 2 bases and J by 5 bases, with 4 bases of the junction left unmatched. The CDR3 covers 14 residues. This sample is drawn from a study of blood T cell repertoires in COVID-19. The assay was immunoSEQ multiplex PCR, and TCRdb's table has in-frame clones only and misses some. The table shows 50,000 to 65,000 clones, with 80% to 85% occurring only once. This receptor was identified in a man aged 60 to 69 with COVID-19, enrolled during active disease. The chain uses TRBV18 and TRBJ1-2, with 8 bases identical to TRBD1. Source material: peripheral blood. As DNA, the CDR3 is TGTGCCAGCTCACCAGAAGGACAGGGATATGGCTACACCTTC. Translating it yields CASSPEGQGYGYTF. Based on the CDR3 plus reference TRBV18 and TRBJ1-2, the full variable domain is NAGVMQNPRHLVRRRGQEARLRCSPMKGHSHVYWYRQLPEEGLKFMVYLQKENIIDESGMPKERFSAEFPKEGPSILRIQQVVRGDSAAYFCASSPEGQGYGYTFGSGTRLTVV.